This T cell receptor beta chain derives from a study of T cells in Graves' hyperthyroidism and ophthalmopathy. The V end was cut by 0 bases, the J end by 0 bases, with 3 bases between. The CDR3 consists of 15 residues. From germline, CDR1 is LNHNV and CDR2 YYDKDF (reference sequence). By share, this clonotype counts as medium-sized. Amplified TCR beta CDR3 regions came from RNA transcripts. Researchers ran a first-round RT-PCR on the TCR CDR3 using the HTBI primer set. TCRdb re-derived calls from the multiplex PCR reads in MiXCR, one entry per CDR3 protein. The table shows around 620,000 distinct CDR3 sequences, with 46% occurring only once.

This clonotype was sampled from an adult woman with Graves' disease, either hyperthyroidism or ophthalmopathy (not recorded which). Sequenced material: peripheral blood or thyroid tissue (not recorded which). This rearrangement joins TRBV15 to TRBJ2-6; D unresolved. The CDR3 loop is CATSRDRSGANVLTF. CDR3 sequence (DNA): TGTGCCACCAGCAGAGACCGCTCTGGGGCCAACGTCCTGACTTTC.